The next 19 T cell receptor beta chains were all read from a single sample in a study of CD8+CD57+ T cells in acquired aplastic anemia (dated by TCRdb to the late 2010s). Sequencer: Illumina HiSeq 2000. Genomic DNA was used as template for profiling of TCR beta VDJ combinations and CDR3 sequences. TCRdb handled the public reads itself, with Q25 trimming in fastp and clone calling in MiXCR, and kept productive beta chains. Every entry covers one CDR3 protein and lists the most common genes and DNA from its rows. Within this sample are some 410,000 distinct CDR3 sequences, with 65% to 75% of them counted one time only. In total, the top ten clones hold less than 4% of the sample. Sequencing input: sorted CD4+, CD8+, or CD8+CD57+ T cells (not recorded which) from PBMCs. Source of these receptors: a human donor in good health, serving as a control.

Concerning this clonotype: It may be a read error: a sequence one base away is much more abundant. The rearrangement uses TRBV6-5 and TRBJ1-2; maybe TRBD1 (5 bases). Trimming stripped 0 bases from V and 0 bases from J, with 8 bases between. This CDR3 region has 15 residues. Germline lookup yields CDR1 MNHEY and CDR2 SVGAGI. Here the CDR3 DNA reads TGTGCCAGCAGTTACTCTCGGGGACCTAACTATGGCTACACCTTC. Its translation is CASSYSRGPNYGYTF.

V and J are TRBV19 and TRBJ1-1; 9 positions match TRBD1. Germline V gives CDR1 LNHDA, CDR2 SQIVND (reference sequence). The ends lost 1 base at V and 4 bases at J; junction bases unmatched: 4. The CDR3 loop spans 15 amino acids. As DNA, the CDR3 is TGTGCCAGTAGTATAGGGACAGGGGAGATCACTGAAGCTTTCTTT. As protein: CASSIGTGEITEAFF.

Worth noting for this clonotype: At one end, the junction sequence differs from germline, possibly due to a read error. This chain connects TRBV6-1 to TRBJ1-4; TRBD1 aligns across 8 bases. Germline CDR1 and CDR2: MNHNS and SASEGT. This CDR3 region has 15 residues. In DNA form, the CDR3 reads TGCGCCAGCCTAGATTATGGGCAGGGGGCTGAAAAACTGTTTTTT. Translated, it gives CASLDYGQGAEKLFF.

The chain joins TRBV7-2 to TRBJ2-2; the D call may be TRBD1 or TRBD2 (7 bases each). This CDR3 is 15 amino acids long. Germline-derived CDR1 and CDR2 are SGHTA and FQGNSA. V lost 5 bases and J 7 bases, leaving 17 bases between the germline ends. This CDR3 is CASSQETGRVGELFF. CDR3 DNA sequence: TGTGCCAGCAGCCAAGAGACAGGGAGGGTCGGGGAGCTGTTTTTT.

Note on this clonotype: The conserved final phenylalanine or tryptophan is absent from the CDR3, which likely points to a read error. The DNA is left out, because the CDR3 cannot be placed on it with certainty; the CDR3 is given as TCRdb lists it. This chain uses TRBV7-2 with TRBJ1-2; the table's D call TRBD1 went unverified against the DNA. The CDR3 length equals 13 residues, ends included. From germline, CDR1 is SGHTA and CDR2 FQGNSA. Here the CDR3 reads CASSPRNQGSQPQ.

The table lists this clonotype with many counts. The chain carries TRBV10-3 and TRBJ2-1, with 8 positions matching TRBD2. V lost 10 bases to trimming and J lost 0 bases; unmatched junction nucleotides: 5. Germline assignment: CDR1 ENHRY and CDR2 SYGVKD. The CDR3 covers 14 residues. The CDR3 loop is CATGGADSYNEQFF. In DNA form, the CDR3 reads TGTGCCACCGGGGGGGCCGACTCCTACAATGAGCAGTTCTTC.

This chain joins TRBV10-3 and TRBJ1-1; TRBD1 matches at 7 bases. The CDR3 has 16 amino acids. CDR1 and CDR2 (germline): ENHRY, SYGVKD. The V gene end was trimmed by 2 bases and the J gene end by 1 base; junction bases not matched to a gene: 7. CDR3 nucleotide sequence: TGTGCCATCAGTGAGCCGACAGGGTGGGGGAACACTGAAGCTTTCTTT. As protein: CAISEPTGWGNTEAFF.

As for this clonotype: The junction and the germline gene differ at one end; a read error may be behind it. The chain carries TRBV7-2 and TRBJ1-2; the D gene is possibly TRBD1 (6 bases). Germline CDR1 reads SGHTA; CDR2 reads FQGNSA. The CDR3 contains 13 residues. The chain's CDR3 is CASSVRSGGGEPF. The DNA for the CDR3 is TGTGCCAGCAGCGTGCGTAGCGGGGGCGGGGAGCCGTTT.

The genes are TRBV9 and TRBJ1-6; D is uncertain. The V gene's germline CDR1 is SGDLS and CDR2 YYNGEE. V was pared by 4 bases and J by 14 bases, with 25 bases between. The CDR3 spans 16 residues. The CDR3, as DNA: TGTGCCAGCAGCTTGTTTGGACGCGGTCACGAGTCGTCCCTCCACTTT. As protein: CASSLFGRGHESSLHF. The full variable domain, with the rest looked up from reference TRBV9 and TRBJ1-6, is DSGVTQTPKHLITATGQRVTLRCSPRSGDLSVYWYQQSLDQGLQFLIQYYNGEERAKGNILERFSAQQFPDLHSELNLSSLELGDSALYFCASSLFGRGHESSLHFGNGTRLTVT.

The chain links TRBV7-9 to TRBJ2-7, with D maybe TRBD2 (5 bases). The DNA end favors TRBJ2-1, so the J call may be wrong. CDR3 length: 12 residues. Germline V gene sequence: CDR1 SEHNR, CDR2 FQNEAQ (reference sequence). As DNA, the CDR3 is TGTGCCAGCACCCGGTTGGAGGACGAGCAGTTCTTC. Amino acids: CASTRLEDEQFF.

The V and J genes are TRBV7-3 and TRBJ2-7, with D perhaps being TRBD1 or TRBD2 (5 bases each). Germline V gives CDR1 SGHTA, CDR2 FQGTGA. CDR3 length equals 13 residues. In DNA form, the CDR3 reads TGCGCCAGCAGCAAGGGACCGATGGGCCAGCAGTACGTC. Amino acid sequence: CASSKGPMGQQYV.

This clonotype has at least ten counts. This CDR3 reads CASSLGSLAGGYEQFF. DNA for the CDR3: TGTGCCAGCAGCTTGGGTTCACTAGCGGGGGGCTATGAGCAGTTCTTC. V gene TRBV5-8 combines with J gene TRBJ2-1, with 12 bases aligning to TRBD2. V lost 0 bases, J lost 8 bases, and 6 bases stayed unmatched. Germline-derived CDR1 and CDR2 are SGHTS and YDEGEE. The CDR3 has 16 amino acids.

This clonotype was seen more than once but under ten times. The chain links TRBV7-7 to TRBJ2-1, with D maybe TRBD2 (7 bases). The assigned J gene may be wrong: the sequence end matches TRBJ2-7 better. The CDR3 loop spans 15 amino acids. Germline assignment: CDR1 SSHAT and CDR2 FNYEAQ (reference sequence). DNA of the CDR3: TGTGCCAGCAGCTTAGCGGGGGGGCCCTACAATGAGCAGTACTTC. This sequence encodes CASSLAGGPYNEQYF.

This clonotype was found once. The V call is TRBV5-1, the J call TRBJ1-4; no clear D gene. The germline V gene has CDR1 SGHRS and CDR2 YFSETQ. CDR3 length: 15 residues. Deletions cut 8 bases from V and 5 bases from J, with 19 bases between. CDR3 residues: CASGSVAVANEKLFF. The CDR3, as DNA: TGCGCCAGTGGGTCTGTAGCGGTGGCGAATGAAAAACTGTTTTTT.

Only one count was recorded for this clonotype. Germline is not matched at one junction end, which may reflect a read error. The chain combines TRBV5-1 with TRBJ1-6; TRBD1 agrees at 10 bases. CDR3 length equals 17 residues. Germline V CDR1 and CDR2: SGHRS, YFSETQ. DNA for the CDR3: TGCGCCAGCAGCTTAGGACAGGGGGGTATGCAGGATTTTCGCCTAGGCTTT. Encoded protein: CASSLGQGGMQDFRLGF.

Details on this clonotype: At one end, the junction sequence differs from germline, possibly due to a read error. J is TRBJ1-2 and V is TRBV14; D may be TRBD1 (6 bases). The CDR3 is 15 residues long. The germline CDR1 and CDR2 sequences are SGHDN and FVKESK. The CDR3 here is CASSQDRPASCGYTF. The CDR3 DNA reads TGCGCCAGCAGCCAAGACAGGCCGGCTTCCTGTGGCTACACCTTC.

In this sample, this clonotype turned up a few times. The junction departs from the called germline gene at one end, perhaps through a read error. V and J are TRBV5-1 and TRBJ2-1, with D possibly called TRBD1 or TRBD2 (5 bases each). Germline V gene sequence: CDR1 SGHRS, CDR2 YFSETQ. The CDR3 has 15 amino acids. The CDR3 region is CASSEGTSSYNEQFF. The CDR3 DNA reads TGTGCCAGCAGCGAAGGGACGAGCTCCTACAATGAGCAGTTCTTC.

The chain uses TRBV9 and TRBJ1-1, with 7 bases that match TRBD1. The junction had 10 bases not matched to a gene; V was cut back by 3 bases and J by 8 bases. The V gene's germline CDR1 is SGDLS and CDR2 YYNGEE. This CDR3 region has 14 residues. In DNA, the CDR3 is TGTGCCAGCAGCGCGACCCACAGGGGAGGGGAAGCTTTCTTT. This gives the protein CASSATHRGGEAFF.

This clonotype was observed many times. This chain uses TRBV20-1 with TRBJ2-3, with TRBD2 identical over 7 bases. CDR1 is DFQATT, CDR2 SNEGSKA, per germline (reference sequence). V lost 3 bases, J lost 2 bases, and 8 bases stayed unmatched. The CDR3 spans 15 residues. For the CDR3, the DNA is TGCAGTGCTAGGTATTCGCGGGGGACCACAGATACGCAGTATTTT. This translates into CSARYSRGTTDTQYF.